The present entry profiles one T cell receptor (beta chain) with its context. V lost 3 bases and J lost 3; bases outside the gene matches: 6. Germline V gene lookup returns CDR1 SGHTA and CDR2 FQGNSA. The CDR3 is 15 residues long. The sample originates from a study of cytotoxic CD8 clonotypes in ibrutinib-treated CLL. Sequenced by immunoSEQ multiplex PCR; TCRdb stores in-frame clones only, minus some. The sample records 330,000 or so clones, roughly 70% being singletons. This sequence was found in a human donor with chronic lymphocytic leukemia. The material was PBMCs, obtained after 36 months of ibrutinib treatment. The chain carries TRBV7-2 and TRBJ2-7; 9 bases are shared with TRBD1. The CDR3 DNA sequence: TGTGCCAGCAGCTTCCGGGACAGGGCCAGCTACGAGCAGTACTTC. As protein: CASSFRDRASYEQYF. Combining the CDR3 with reference TRBV7-2 and TRBJ2-7 gives the whole variable domain GAGVSQSPSNKVTEKGKDVELRCDPISGHTALYWYRQSLGQGLEFLIYFQGNSAPDKSGLPSDRFSAERTGGSVSTLTIQRTQQEDSAVYLCASSFRDRASYEQYFGPGTRLTVT.